This record concerns one TCR beta chain sequence. The antigen remains undetermined. The sample belongs to a study of cytomegalovirus exposure and HLA in healthy donors. Study-wide results and limits: Within the 120 validation repertoires, first-cohort TCR clusters tended to co-occur, according to a later analysis. For cytomegalovirus status, the classifier reportedly gave diagnoses with high specificity and sensitivity. Three chains tied to CMV proved CMV antigen-specific in vitro.

CDR3 length: 14 residues. Germline loops: CDR1 SQVTM, CDR2 ANQGSEA. Between the trimmed V and J ends, which lost 3 bases and 10 bases, there was a span of 16 bases. The assay was immunoSEQ multiplex PCR, and TCRdb's table has in-frame clones only and misses some. This table holds about 160,000 clones, 86% found once. The chain couples TRBV29-1 to TRBJ1-6; D perhaps matches TRBD1 (6 bases). Sequenced material: PBMCs. The sequence derives from a young woman in good health and CMV-seronegative. The CDR3 here is CSVEANGRGSPLHF. The CDR3, as DNA: TGCAGCGTTGAGGCCAATGGGAGGGGGTCACCCCTCCACTTT.